This note documents a single T cell receptor beta chain sequence. What it binds is not known. The source of the sample is a study of tumor-infiltrating lymphocytes in localized non-small cell lung cancer. Study in general: Patients included smokers and never-smokers with various histologies, some sampled after neoadjuvant chemotherapy. The study, taken as a whole, reports: Each assay used a separate piece of the same tissue. Only some patients had TCR sequencing, depending on available tissue.

Trimming cost V 4 bases and J 6 bases; bases outside gene matches: 7. This CDR3 is built from 14 residues. Germline CDR1 reads SQVTM; CDR2 reads ANQGSEA. The method was immunoSEQ multiplex PCR; TCRdb's version includes in-frame clones alone and lacks a portion of them. The sample yields 11,000 to 15,000 clones, about two thirds seen once. The sequencing input was uninvolved lung tissue not adjacent to the tumor. The receptor was derived from a human donor with non-small cell lung cancer. The chain couples TRBV29-1 to TRBJ2-2; TRBD1 agrees at 8 bases. CDR3 sequence (DNA): TGCAGCGTTGGGCAGGGGGCTCAGCCCGGGGAGCTGTTTTTT. Translating it yields CSVGQGAQPGELFF.